This T cell receptor beta chain originates from a study of T cells in Graves' hyperthyroidism and ophthalmopathy. Overall study results and limits: Onset of ophthalmopathy came a median 6.5 months after the model predicted it.

Newly diagnosed hyperthyroidism patients aged 18 to 65 years had disease lasting under 2 months. As regards this clonotype: Its antigen is currently unknown.

Amplified TCR beta CDR3 regions came from RNA transcripts. The HTBI set primed first-round TCR CDR3 RT-PCR. TCRdb analysed the multiplex PCR reads with MiXCR anew, one entry per CDR3 protein. This table holds 80,000 to 100,000 distinct CDR3 sequences, 40% found once. CDR1 is SGDLS, CDR2 YYNGEE, per germline. Trimming removed 7 bases at V and 0 bases at J, with 13 bases between. The CDR3 contains 15 residues. The TCR sequence derives from a woman younger than 45 with Graves' hyperthyroidism. Sequencing used peripheral blood or thyroid tissue (not recorded which). The J gene is TRBJ1-4, the V gene TRBV9; the D is unclear. In nucleotides, the CDR3 is TGTGCCAGCTCGCGAGCGAGTGCAACTAATGAAAAACTGTTTTTT. This codes for CASSRASATNEKLFF.